Below, 27 T cell receptor beta chains from the same sample are listed, as sequenced in a study of cytomegalovirus exposure and HLA in healthy donors. The PCR made use of 60 Vbeta and 13 Jbeta primers. The protocol was immunoSEQ multiplex PCR, while the TCRdb copy is restricted to in-frame clones and leaves out a portion. The sample has approximately 95,000 clones, about 81% seen once; the top ten hold about 4%. The sample comprised PBMCs. The receptors were gathered from a woman between 40 and 50 years old in good health and CMV-seropositive.

The chain joins TRBV5-1 to TRBJ2-5; D gene ambiguous. This CDR3 spans 15 amino acids. Germline V gene lookup returns CDR1 SGHRS and CDR2 YFSETQ. The V gene lost 0 bases and the J gene lost 0 bases, with 9 bases spanning the gap. This CDR3 reads CASSLVPNNQETQYF. CDR3 DNA: TGCGCCAGCAGCTTGGTTCCCAACAACCAAGAGACCCAGTACTTC.

This rearrangement joins TRBV10-3 to TRBJ2-5, with 10 bases aligning to TRBD2. Per the germline V gene, CDR1 is ENHRY and CDR2 is SYGVKD. V was pared by 4 bases and J by 5 bases, with 4 bases of the junction left unmatched. CDR3 length: 14 residues. The DNA for the CDR3 is TGTGCCATCAGTGCTCTAGCGGGAGAGGAGACCCAGTACTTC. It yields the protein CAISALAGEETQYF.

With regard to this clone: This specimen includes other DNA sequences encoding the same CDR3. The chain carries TRBV5-1 and TRBJ2-1; TRBD2 might be the D (5 bases). The ends were cut back, 0 bases at V and 0 bases at J, with 7 bases in the middle. There are 15 residues in the CDR3. In germline, CDR1 is SGHRS, CDR2 YFSETQ. The CDR3 DNA sequence: TGCGCCAGCAGCTTGGAAGGGAGCTCCTACAATGAGCAGTTCTTC. Translating it yields CASSLEGSSYNEQFF.

This clone was recorded only once. The gene calls are TRBV4-2 and TRBJ2-3, with 9 bases matching TRBD2. The CDR3 consists of 16 residues. The V segment lost 0 bases and the J segment 6 bases; nucleotides outside the gene matches: 7. CDR1 and CDR2 (germline): LGHNA, YNFKEQ. Here the CDR3 DNA reads TGTGCCAGCAGCCAAGATGGGGCGGGAGGGCCGGATACGCAGTATTTT. It is translated as CASSQDGAGGPDTQYF.

This chain joins TRBV5-4 and TRBJ2-3; 7 nucleotides agree with TRBD2. Germline-derived CDR1 and CDR2 are SGHNT and YYREEE (reference sequence). The CDR3 extends over 16 amino acids. V was clipped by 1 base and J by 2 bases; unmatched bases: 7. The CDR3 nucleotides read TGTGCCAGCAGCTTGCGTCTAGCGGTCGACACAGATACGCAGTATTTT. Amino acid sequence: CASSLRLAVDTDTQYF.

V usage is TRBV30 and J usage is TRBJ2-5; D might be TRBD2 (7 bases). The CDR3 extends over 16 amino acids. Germline loops: CDR1 GTSNPN, CDR2 SVGIG (reference sequence). Trimming shortened V by 1 base and J by 2 bases, and 17 bases separated the two germline ends. DNA of the CDR3: TGTGCCTGGAGTGCCGGGGGGAGGGGGTATCAAGAGACCCAGTACTTC. Its protein product is CAWSAGGRGYQETQYF.

This clone was seen once. The chain links TRBV2 to TRBJ1-1, with no clear D. The CDR3 sequence is 13 residues long. Germline V lookup: CDR1 SNHLY, CDR2 FYNNEI. Trimming removed 6 bases at V and 1 base at J, with 9 bases between. The CDR3 spells CASRNSGNTEAFF. The CDR3 coding sequence is TGTGCCAGCAGAAACTCTGGGAACACTGAAGCTTTCTTT.

The CDR3 loop is CAIREGQSQTAEQYF. As DNA, the CDR3 is TGTGCCATCAGAGAAGGACAGTCCCAGACAGCCGAGCAGTACTTC. The chain recombines TRBV10-3 with TRBJ2-7; D is perhaps TRBD1 (6 bases). CDR1 is ENHRY, CDR2 SYGVKD, per germline. Trimming removed 6 bases at V and 6 bases at J, with 21 bases between. This CDR3 spans 15 amino acids.

V usage is TRBV4-1 and J usage is TRBJ2-6, with D possibly being TRBD2 (6 bases). The CDR3 is made up of 19 amino acids. CDR1 and CDR2 (germline): MGHRA, YSYEKL. V was trimmed by 2 bases and J by 1 base, leaving 18 bases between them. CDR3 bases: TGCGCCAGCAGCCAATTGGGACTCCAGGACCGATCTGGGGCCAACGTCCTGACTTTC. Translating it yields CASSQLGLQDRSGANVLTF.

This clone came up once. This chain links TRBV4-1 with TRBJ1-2; no firm D call. The CDR3 totals 15 residues. Trimming left V 0 bases short and J 4 bases short, with 12 bases between. Per germline, CDR1 MGHRA and CDR2 YSYEKL. CDR3 nucleotides: TGCGCCAGCAGCCAAGAATCGGTAGCCCCCTATGGCTACACCTTC. This translates into CASSQESVAPYGYTF.

The chain joins TRBV6-1 to TRBJ1-1; D is unresolved. Germline lookup yields CDR1 MNHNS and CDR2 SASEGT. The CDR3 extends over 13 amino acids. V was clipped by 2 bases and J by 1 base, with 5 bases between them. DNA for the CDR3: TGTGCCAGCAGTGAACACACGAACACTGAAGCTTTCTTT. As protein: CASSEHTNTEAFF.

This sequence joins TRBV29-1 and TRBJ1-2, with D tentatively TRBD1 (5 bases). Germline V gene data show CDR1 as SQVTM and CDR2 as ANQGSEA. The CDR3 consists of 11 residues. V lost 3 bases and J 11 bases, leaving 13 bases between the germline ends. CDR3 amino acids: CSVDLAGWYTF. The CDR3 nucleotides read TGCAGCGTTGACTTGGCAGGGTGGTACACCTTC.

This sequence joins TRBV4-1 and TRBJ1-5; TRBD1 agrees at 10 bases. With V trimmed by 3 bases and J by 1 base, 3 bases remained unmatched. The CDR3 runs to 16 residues. CDR1 is MGHRA and CDR2 is YSYEKL in the germline V gene. The CDR3 here is CASSHQGQGSNQPQHF. CDR3 nucleotide sequence: TGCGCCAGCAGCCATCAGGGACAGGGGAGCAATCAGCCCCAGCATTTT.

The genes are TRBV7-9 and TRBJ1-1; D ambiguous. V was clipped by 1 base and J by 6 bases, with 6 bases between them. Germline-derived CDR1 and CDR2 are SEHNR and FQNEAQ (reference sequence). The CDR3 has 12 residues. This CDR3 reads CASSLEAAEAFF. In nucleotides, the CDR3 is TGTGCCAGCAGCTTAGAGGCGGCTGAAGCTTTCTTT.

V usage is TRBV5-1 and J usage is TRBJ2-3, with TRBD2 matching over 8 bases. CDR3 length equals 15 residues. Germline loops: CDR1 SGHRS, CDR2 YFSETQ. Trimming removed 0 bases from V and 1 base from J; junction bases left unmatched: 1. The CDR3 reads CASSLVTSGTDTQYF. The CDR3 DNA is TGCGCCAGCAGCTTGGTGACTAGCGGCACAGATACGCAGTATTTT.

This sequence joins TRBV2 and TRBJ1-5; D perhaps matches TRBD1 (5 bases). V lost 8 bases and J 4 bases, leaving 12 bases between the germline ends. CDR1 is SNHLY, CDR2 FYNNEI, per germline. This CDR3 is built from 13 residues. This CDR3 is CASLSGRNQPQHF. CDR3 bases: TGTGCCAGCCTCTCAGGGCGGAATCAGCCCCAGCATTTT.

The count of this clone is one. The gene calls are TRBV6-1 and TRBJ1-2; 7 nucleotides agree with TRBD1. This CDR3 comprises 15 residues. Germline CDR1 reads MNHNS; CDR2 reads SASEGT. The trim removed 2 bases at V and 5 bases at J, leaving 8 bases unmatched. DNA of the CDR3: TGTGCCAGCAGTGAATTGGGGACAGATGGTTATGGCTACACCTTC. Protein: CASSELGTDGYGYTF.

This rearrangement joins TRBV11-2 to TRBJ2-2, with D unclear. The germline V and J ends were trimmed by 3 bases and 3 bases, with 14 bases remaining between them. CDR1 and CDR2 from the germline V gene are SGHAT and FQNNGV. The CDR3 consists of 16 residues. As DNA, the CDR3 is TGTGCCAGCAGCTTTCCCCCACAAACCTACACCGGGGAGCTGTTTTTT. Amino acids: CASSFPPQTYTGELFF.

The chain is built from TRBV4-1 and TRBJ2-7; D call uncertain. V was shortened by 0 bases and J by 6 bases, with 9 bases between the two germline ends. Germline V CDR1 and CDR2: MGHRA, YSYEKL. CDR3 length equals 13 residues. The CDR3 sequence: CASSQDPSGEQYF. The DNA of the CDR3 is TGCGCCAGCAGCCAAGATCCGTCGGGCGAGCAGTACTTC.

Only a few counts were recorded for this clone. This chain links TRBV10-1 with TRBJ2-1; 7 bases match TRBD2. Per the germline V gene, CDR1 is WNHNN and CDR2 is SYGVQD (reference sequence). The CDR3 spans 14 residues. The V segment lost 4 bases and the J segment 6 bases; nucleotides outside the gene matches: 6. CDR3 region: CASSGSGEGNEQFF. CDR3 nucleotide sequence: TGCGCCAGCAGTGGGAGCGGGGAGGGCAATGAGCAGTTCTTC.

The chain links TRBV6-6 to TRBJ1-2; possibly TRBD1 for D (5 bases). Germline CDR1 reads MNHNY; CDR2 reads SVGAGI (reference sequence). V lost 2 bases and J lost 6, with 10 bases in between. The CDR3 has 13 residues. The CDR3: CASSYGGGNGYTF. The CDR3 bases are TGTGCCAGCAGTTACGGGGGAGGGAATGGCTACACCTTC.

V gene TRBV6-5 combines with J gene TRBJ1-3; D may be TRBD1 (6 bases). The V end lost 4 bases, the J end lost 7 bases, and 8 bases lay between the germline ends. The CDR3 loop spans 12 amino acids. Germline-derived CDR1 and CDR2 are MNHEY and SVGAGI. The CDR3 DNA is TGTGCCAGCAGTTGTCAGGGGAACACCATATATTTT. Its translation: CASSCQGNTIYF.

The chain combines TRBV7-6 with TRBJ2-1; D might be TRBD2 (6 bases). The CDR3 has 13 amino acids. Trimming removed 5 bases from V and 9 bases from J, with 14 bases in between. Germline lookup yields CDR1 SGHVS and CDR2 FNYEAQ. CDR3 DNA sequence: TGTGCCAGCAGCAAACGAGCCGGGGGTGAGCAGTTCTTC. It translates to CASSKRAGGEQFF.

The chain is built from TRBV5-1 and TRBJ2-3; no reliable D call. The germline V and J ends were trimmed by 1 base and 3 bases, with 9 bases remaining between them. CDR3 length equals 14 residues. Germline-derived CDR1 and CDR2 are SGHRS and YFSETQ. CDR3 protein: CASSLWSRTDTQYF. CDR3 sequence (DNA): TGCGCCAGCAGCTTGTGGAGTCGTACAGATACGCAGTATTTT.

The chain's CDR3 is CASSPHRGNTEAFF. In DNA, the CDR3 is TGTGCCAGCAGCCCCCACAGGGGAAACACTGAAGCTTTCTTT. The rearrangement uses TRBV9 and TRBJ1-1; 7 bases are shared with TRBD1. Germline V lookup: CDR1 SGDLS, CDR2 YYNGEE. Trimming removed 4 bases from V and 2 bases from J; junction bases left unmatched: 5. The CDR3 consists of 14 residues.

This clone was seen a handful of times. This chain joins TRBV5-1 and TRBJ1-4; 7 bases line up with TRBD1. Looked up from germline, CDR1 is SGHRS and CDR2 is YFSETQ. Trimming took 0 bases from V and 7 from J; bases not matched to a gene: 3. CDR3 size: 14 residues. CDR3 protein: CASSLGQGAEKLFF. CDR3 sequence (DNA): TGCGCCAGCAGCTTGGGACAGGGCGCTGAAAAACTGTTTTTT.

The V and J genes are TRBV28 and TRBJ2-7; weak D call: TRBD1 (5 bases). The germline V gene has CDR1 MDHEN and CDR2 SYDVKM. Trimming took off 4 bases at V and 6 bases at J, with 19 bases between the two ends. The CDR3 is 15 amino acids. In DNA form, the CDR3 reads TGTGCCAGCAGTTCCACAGGATCTCCTCGGGTCGAGCAGTACTTC. Its translation: CASSSTGSPRVEQYF.